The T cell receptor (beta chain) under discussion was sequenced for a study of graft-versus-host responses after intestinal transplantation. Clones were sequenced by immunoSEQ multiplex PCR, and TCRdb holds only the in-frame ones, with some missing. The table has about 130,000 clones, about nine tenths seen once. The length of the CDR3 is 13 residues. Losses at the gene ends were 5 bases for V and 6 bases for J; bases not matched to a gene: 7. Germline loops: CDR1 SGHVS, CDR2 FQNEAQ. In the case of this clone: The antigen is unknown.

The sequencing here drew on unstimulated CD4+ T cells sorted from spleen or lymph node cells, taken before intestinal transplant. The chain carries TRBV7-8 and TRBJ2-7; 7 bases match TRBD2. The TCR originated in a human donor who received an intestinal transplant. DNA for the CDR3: TGTGCCAGCAGCGCCGGACTAGATCGCGAGCAGTACTTC. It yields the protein CASSAGLDREQYF.